This section outlines one T cell receptor beta chain sequence together with its context. Its antigen is not identified. Germline CDR1 is LGHNA and CDR2 is YNFKEQ. Trimming cost V 1 base and J 6 bases; bases outside gene matches: 5. The CDR3 consists of 15 residues. TCRdb's table, derived via immunoSEQ multiplex PCR, lists solely in-frame clones and lacks some. Counted here are 140,000 to 150,000 clones, more than 70% occurring once; the ten biggest clones make up about 15%. The sample is drawn from a study of T cell responses to AZD1222 COVID-19 vaccine. Study-wide context: Pooled together were second doses at about 4 or about 12 weeks.

Study observations and caveats: Repertoires were obtained solely post-peak T cell response. Among vaccine-associated CD4 TCRs, coverage spanned spike, with dominance at 160-218 and 743-854.

The material was peripheral blood, obtained on day 0 of AZD1222 vaccination. This TCR derives from an adult in good health. The rearrangement links TRBV4-2 to TRBJ2-2, with 7 bases identical to TRBD1. This CDR3 is CASSQGQGRAGELFF. The CDR3 DNA is TGTGCCAGCAGCCAAGGACAGGGAAGGGCCGGGGAGCTGTTTTTT.